Listed here are 15 T cell receptor beta chains from one sample, sequenced in a study of blood T cell repertoires in COVID-19. Some clones are missing from TCRdb's copy, which holds only in-frame ones; the method was immunoSEQ multiplex PCR. The sample shows approximately 77,000 clones, roughly 90% of them seen only once. The sequencing input was peripheral blood. All receptors come from a man over 45 with active COVID-19.

This chain connects TRBV18 to TRBJ2-7; 7 positions agree with TRBD2. Germline CDR1 and CDR2: KGHSH and LQKENI. Trimming took 3 bases from V and 5 from J; bases not matched to a gene: 13. The CDR3 runs 16 residues. The CDR3 spells CASSPPGGGSLHEQYF. The DNA of the CDR3 is TGTGCCAGCTCACCCCCTGGCGGCGGGAGTCTTCACGAGCAGTACTTC.

The genes are TRBV28 and TRBJ2-7, with TRBD2 matching over 7 bases. The trim removed 8 bases at V and 3 bases at J, leaving 7 bases unmatched. The CDR3 is 13 residues long. Germline assignment: CDR1 MDHEN and CDR2 SYDVKM. The CDR3 DNA reads TGTGCCAGCCTCCCCCGCGGGAGCTACGAGCAGTACTTC. This sequence encodes CASLPRGSYEQYF.

The chain joins TRBV6-6 to TRBJ2-3, with a possible D match to TRBD2 (5 bases). Trimming took 5 bases from V and 3 from J, leaving 21 bases between them. Germline V lookup: CDR1 MNHNY, CDR2 SVGAGI (reference sequence). The CDR3 runs to 17 residues. The CDR3 region has the DNA TGTGCCAGCAGTCGACGGGCCTGGGCGGACTCAACAGATACGCAGTATTTT. Translation: CASSRRAWADSTDTQYF.

The chain links TRBV3-1 (or the pseudogene TRBV3-2) to TRBJ2-7; tentatively, D is TRBD2 (6 bases). V lost 2 bases and J 6 bases, leaving 14 bases between the germline ends. In germline, CDR1 is LGHDT, CDR2 YNNKEL (reference sequence). This CDR3 spans 14 amino acids. CDR3 region: CASSQNRDSLEQYF. CDR3 nucleotides: TGTGCCAGCAGCCAAAACCGGGACTCCCTCGAGCAGTACTTC.

The chain couples TRBV2 to TRBJ2-7; D may be TRBD1 (6 bases). The CDR3 length is 12 residues. Germline V gene sequence: CDR1 SNHLY, CDR2 FYNNEI. With 5 bases removed from V and 9 bases from J, the gap between germline ends came to 14 bases. In DNA, the CDR3 is TGTGCCAGCAGTAGGGACAATAGATTGCAGTACTTC. Protein: CASSRDNRLQYF. The entire variable domain, with the rest obtained from reference TRBV2 and TRBJ2-7, is as follows: EPEVTQTPSHQVTQMGQEVILRCVPISNHLYFYWYRQILGQKVEFLVSFYNNEISEKSEIFDDQFSVERPDGSNFTLKIRSTKLEDSAMYFCASSRDNRLQYFGPGTRLTVT.

The chain combines TRBV29-1 with TRBJ1-3; D uncertain. Trimming left V 4 bases short and J 2 bases short, with 12 bases between. This CDR3 is 14 amino acids long. Germline lookup yields CDR1 SQVTM and CDR2 ANQGSEA. CDR3 sequence: CSVVSRVPGNTIYF. For the CDR3, the DNA is TGCAGCGTTGTGTCCCGGGTCCCTGGAAACACCATATATTTT.

The genes are TRBV7-6 and TRBJ1-2; no definite D call. CDR1 and CDR2 (germline): SGHVS, FNYEAQ. The CDR3 covers 17 residues. V was trimmed by 5 bases and J by 2 bases, leaving 21 bases between them. The CDR3 nucleotides are TGTGCCAGCAGCGAGGGCCGAATTGGAGGGCGGAACTATGGCTACACCTTC. Translated: CASSEGRIGGRNYGYTF.

This clone was counted once. The V and J genes are TRBV7-2 and TRBJ1-6, with D perhaps TRBD1 (5 bases). Trimming removed 5 bases at V and 8 bases at J, with 10 bases between. Germline V lookup: CDR1 SGHTA, CDR2 FQGNSA. This CDR3 spans 13 amino acids. The CDR3 region is CASSQGRDSPLHF. CDR3 nucleotide sequence: TGTGCCAGCAGCCAGGGTAGAGATTCACCCCTCCACTTT.

The rearrangement uses TRBV29-1 and TRBJ1-1; D remains unclear. The V gene lost 7 bases and the J gene lost 1 base, with 10 bases spanning the gap. In germline, CDR1 is SQVTM, CDR2 ANQGSEA. The CDR3 spans 12 residues. The CDR3 nucleotides are TGCAGCGGACTTAGAAGGAACACTGAAGCTTTCTTT. It specifies CSGLRRNTEAFF.

The rearrangement joins TRBV24-1 to TRBJ1-6; D not resolved. This CDR3 has 13 residues. Looked up from germline, CDR1 is KGHDR and CDR2 is SFDVKD. V was pared by 7 bases and J by 8 bases, with 11 bases between. The DNA for the CDR3 is TGTGCCACCAGCCCGGCGAGGGATTCACCCCTCCACTTT. Encoded protein: CATSPARDSPLHF.

This chain connects TRBV7-9 to TRBJ1-6, with 7 bases fitting TRBD1. V gave up 1 base and J gave up 10 bases; unmatched junction bases: 4. The CDR3 runs 14 residues. Germline V gives CDR1 SEHNR, CDR2 FQNEAQ (reference sequence). CDR3: CASSLDTGESPLHF. Written as DNA, the CDR3 is TGTGCCAGCAGCTTAGACACAGGGGAATCACCCCTCCACTTT.

This CDR3 reads CASSLRGTEKLFF. The CDR3 DNA is TGTGCCAGCAGCTTACGGGGGACTGAAAAACTGTTTTTT. This chain joins TRBV5-4 and TRBJ1-4; the D gene is possibly TRBD1 (5 bases). V shed 2 bases and J shed 7 bases, with 9 bases lying between them. The CDR3 runs 13 residues. Germline assignment: CDR1 SGHNT and CDR2 YYREEE (reference sequence).

The chain uses TRBV27 and TRBJ2-1; TRBD2 matches at 9 bases. Germline-derived CDR1 and CDR2 are MNHEY and SMNVEV (reference sequence). CDR3 length equals 17 residues. Trimming cost V 0 bases and J 7 bases; bases outside gene matches: 10. CDR3 nucleotide sequence: TGTGCCAGCAGTTTATCGGCGGGGGGGGGACTGGGGAATGAGCAGTTCTTC. Translating it yields CASSLSAGGGLGNEQFF.

The chain combines TRBV4-3 with TRBJ1-2; D is unclear. The CDR3 extends over 15 amino acids. With 0 bases removed from V and 3 bases from J, the gap between germline ends came to 11 bases. Germline CDR1 LGHNA, CDR2 YSLEER. The CDR3 reads CASSQEGWGDYGYTF. In nucleotides, the CDR3 is TGCGCCAGCAGCCAAGAGGGCTGGGGAGACTATGGCTACACCTTC.

The rearrangement links TRBV29-1 to TRBJ2-6; 12 bases match TRBD1. The J segment lost 1 base and the V segment lost 7 bases, leaving 8 bases of the junction unmatched. The CDR3 has 17 residues. CDR1 and CDR2 from the germline V gene are SQVTM and ANQGSEA. CDR3 loop: CSAGTGGGLSGANVLTF. The CDR3 DNA reads TGCAGCGCAGGGACAGGGGGCGGCCTGTCTGGGGCCAACGTCCTGACTTTC.